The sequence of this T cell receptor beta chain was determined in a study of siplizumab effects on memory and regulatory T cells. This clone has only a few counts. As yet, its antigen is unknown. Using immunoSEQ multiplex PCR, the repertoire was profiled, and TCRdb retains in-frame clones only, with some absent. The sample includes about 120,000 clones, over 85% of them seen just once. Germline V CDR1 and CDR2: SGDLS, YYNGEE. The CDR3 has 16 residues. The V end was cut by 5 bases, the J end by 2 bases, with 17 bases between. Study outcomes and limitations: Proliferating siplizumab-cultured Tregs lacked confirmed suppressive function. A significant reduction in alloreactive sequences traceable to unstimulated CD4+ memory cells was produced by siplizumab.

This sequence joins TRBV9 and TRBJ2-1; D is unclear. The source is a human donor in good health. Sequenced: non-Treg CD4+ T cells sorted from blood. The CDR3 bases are TGTGCCAGCAGTCACGGACGGACCCCAACCTACAATGAGCAGTTCTTC. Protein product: CASSHGRTPTYNEQFF.